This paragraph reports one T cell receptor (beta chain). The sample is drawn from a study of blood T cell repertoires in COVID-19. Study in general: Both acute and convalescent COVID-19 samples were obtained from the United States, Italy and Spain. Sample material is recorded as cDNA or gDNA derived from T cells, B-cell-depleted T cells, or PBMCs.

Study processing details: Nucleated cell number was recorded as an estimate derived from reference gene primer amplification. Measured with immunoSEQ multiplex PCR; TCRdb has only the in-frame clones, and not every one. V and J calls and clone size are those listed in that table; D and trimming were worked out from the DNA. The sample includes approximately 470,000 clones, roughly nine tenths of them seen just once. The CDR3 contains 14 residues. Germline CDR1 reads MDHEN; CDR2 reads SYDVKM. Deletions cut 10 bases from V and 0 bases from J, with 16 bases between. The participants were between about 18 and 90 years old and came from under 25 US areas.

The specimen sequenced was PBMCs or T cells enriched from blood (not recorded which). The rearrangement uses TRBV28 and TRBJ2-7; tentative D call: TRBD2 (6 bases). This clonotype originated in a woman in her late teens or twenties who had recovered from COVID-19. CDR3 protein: CATRAPGLSYEQYF. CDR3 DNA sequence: TGTGCCACCCGGGCCCCGGGACTCTCCTACGAGCAGTACTTC.